This passage covers 27 T cell receptor beta chains from one sample sequenced in a study of tumor-infiltrating lymphocytes in oesophageal squamous cell carcinoma. Each CDR3 protein gets one entry after TCRdb re-called the PCR reads with MiXCR. Seen here are approximately 10,000 distinct CDR3 sequences, approximately 54% observed once, and the top ten hold about 25%. Sequencing was performed on esophageal tumor tissue. Source of these receptors: a male donor with esophageal squamous cell carcinoma.

The CDR3 nucleotides read TGTGCCAGCAGCTTGCCCGGACAGGGTCACGAGCAGTACTTC. It specifies CASSLPGQGHEQYF. V is TRBV7-6 and J is TRBJ2-5, with 8 bases lining up with TRBD1. The end of the DNA is better explained by TRBJ2-7, so the J call may be wrong. Germline assignment: CDR1 SGHVS and CDR2 FNYEAQ. The CDR3 is made up of 14 amino acids.

V gene TRBV7-8 combines with J gene TRBJ2-7, with 12 bases identical to TRBD2. The J call is uncertain, as TRBJ2-1 better fits the DNA end. Germline V gives CDR1 SGHVS, CDR2 FQNEAQ. The CDR3 loop spans 16 amino acids. CDR3 bases: TGTGCCAGCAGCTTAGGAAGACTAGCGGGAGCGAATGAGCAGTTCTTC. It yields the protein CASSLGRLAGANEQFF.

This rearrangement joins TRBV7-4 to TRBJ2-1; 7 nucleotides line up with TRBD1. The J call may not be correct, given that the DNA end is closer to TRBJ2-5. The CDR3 is 14 amino acids. Germline-derived CDR1 and CDR2 are SGHVT and SQSDAQ. In DNA form, the CDR3 reads TGTGCCAGCAGCATCGAAACAGGGGTAGAGACCCAGTACTTC. It yields the protein CASSIETGVETQYF.

The chain joins TRBV15 to TRBJ2-4; the match to TRBD1 covers 7 bases. The J call is in doubt because the DNA end fits TRBJ1-2 better. The CDR3 contains 16 residues. Looked up from germline, CDR1 is LNHNV and CDR2 is YYDKDF (reference sequence). The CDR3 nucleotides read TGTGCCACCAGCACAGGGGGAAGGAGGCCCGGACTTGGCTACACCTTC. Translating gives CATSTGGRRPGLGYTF.

The chain recombines TRBV7-8 with TRBJ2-5; TRBD2 agrees at 10 bases. V shed 1 base, J shed 5 bases, and the junction held 10 bases outside the gene matches. The CDR3 consists of 17 residues. Germline V CDR1 and CDR2: SGHVS, FQNEAQ. The CDR3 loop is CASSLVSSGRIGETQYF. CDR3 nucleotides: TGTGCCAGCAGCTTAGTTTCTAGCGGGAGAATCGGGGAGACCCAGTACTTC.

This clonotype appeared a single time. The DNA for the CDR3 is TGTGCCAGCAGCTGGGGGACTGAGTCCTACGAGCAGTTCTTC. Translating gives CASSWGTESYEQFF. The chain has TRBV7-8 and TRBJ2-1, with D possibly matching TRBD2 (6 bases). Trimming removed 4 bases from V and 10 bases from J, with 17 bases in between. The V gene's germline CDR1 is SGHVS and CDR2 FQNEAQ. This CDR3 region has 14 residues.

This clonotype was picked up a small number of times. The chain links TRBV4-2 to TRBJ2-4; D gene ambiguous. The CDR3 runs 12 residues. Germline loops: CDR1 LGHNA, CDR2 YNFKEQ. V shed 1 base and J shed 13 bases, with 11 bases lying between them. The CDR3 coding sequence is TGTGCCAGCAGCCAAGGATTAAATGAGCAGTACTTC. Translated, it gives CASSQGLNEQYF.

This clonotype is judged large. This rearrangement joins TRBV7-3 to TRBJ1-1, with 7 positions matching TRBD1. With V trimmed by 2 bases and J by 5 bases, 2 bases remained unmatched. Germline loops: CDR1 SGHTA, CDR2 FQGTGA. This CDR3 is built from 13 residues. The CDR3 region has the DNA TGTGCCAGCAGCTTATCCAGGGGGACTGAAGCTTTCTTT. Its translation: CASSLSRGTEAFF.

The rearrangement links TRBV5-8 to TRBJ1-1; maybe TRBD1 (5 bases). The ends were cut back, 0 bases at V and 0 bases at J, with 9 bases in the middle. CDR1 is SGHTS and CDR2 is YDEGEE in the germline V gene. The CDR3 runs 15 residues. CDR3 region: CASSLEAGLNTEAFF. Here the CDR3 DNA reads TGTGCCAGCAGCTTGGAGGCAGGGTTGAACACTGAAGCTTTCTTT.

By frequency in the sample, this clonotype is medium-sized. V usage is TRBV5-1 and J usage is TRBJ2-1; 8 nucleotides agree with TRBD2. Per the germline V gene, CDR1 is SGHRS and CDR2 is YFSETQ. The V segment lost 0 bases and the J segment 5 bases; nucleotides outside the gene matches: 7. The CDR3 length is 16 residues. DNA for the CDR3: TGCGCCAGCAGCTTGGCCGTAGCGGGGAGAAACAATGAGCAGTTCTTC. Its translation is CASSLAVAGRNNEQFF.

As regards this clonotype: The germline gene is not matched at one end of the junction; a read error may be the cause. The gene calls are TRBV7-6 and TRBJ2-4; tentatively, D is TRBD1 (8 bases). With the DNA end fitting TRBJ2-5 better, the J assignment may be wrong. The CDR3 is made up of 14 amino acids. The germline V gene has CDR1 SGHVS and CDR2 FNYEAQ. The CDR3 DNA follows: TGTGCTAGCAGCCTATCCACAGGGGGGGGGACCCAGTACTTC. Its protein is CASSLSTGGGTQYF.

About this clonotype: The junction shows a germline mismatch at one end, possibly a read error. V usage is TRBV20-1 and J usage is TRBJ1-6, with D perhaps matching TRBD1 (5 bases). Germline V gene data show CDR1 as DFQATT and CDR2 as SNEGSKA (reference sequence). This CDR3 region has 16 residues. The CDR3 spells CSASGGTILLYNEQYF. The CDR3 DNA sequence: TGCAGTGCTAGTGGCGGGACTATCCTTCTTTACAATGAGCAGTACTTT.

As regards this clonotype: No conserved phenylalanine or tryptophan ends this CDR3, so it is likely a read error. The chain uses TRBV7-3 and TRBJ2-5; weak D call: TRBD1 (7 bases). The CDR3 runs 16 residues. Germline V gene lookup returns CDR1 SGHTA and CDR2 FQGTGA. Trimming left V 2 bases short and J 5 bases short, with 18 bases between. The CDR3 region has the DNA TGTGCCAGCAGCTTAGGGGGGACAGTAAATAGGGAGACCCAGTACTTA. Its protein is CASSLGGTVNRETQYL.

The V and J genes are TRBV7-3 and TRBJ2-4; no firm D call. The DNA end lines up better with TRBJ2-1; the J call may be wrong. The germline gives CDR1 SGHTA, CDR2 FQGTGA. The CDR3 is 13 residues long. The CDR3 spells CASSLIGPSRQFF. CDR3 DNA: TGTGCCAGCAGCTTAATCGGGCCTTCCCGTCAGTTCTTC.

The gene calls are TRBV11-2 and TRBJ2-3; 13 bases map to TRBD2. The J call may be in error: the DNA end matches TRBJ2-1 better. CDR3 length: 16 amino acids. Germline V gives CDR1 SGHAT, CDR2 FQNNGV. CDR3: CASSLGVLAGGNEQFF. The DNA of the CDR3 is TGTGCCAGCAGCTTAGGAGTACTAGCGGGAGGGAATGAGCAGTTCTTC.

Judged by abundance, this clonotype is medium-sized (0.01 to 0.1%). This sequence joins TRBV2 and TRBJ1-6; D uncertain. CDR3 length: 15 amino acids. V lost 2 bases to trimming and J lost 7 bases, with 12 bases between them. The germline V gene has CDR1 SNHLY and CDR2 FYNNEI. The CDR3 DNA sequence: TGTGCCAGCAGTGAAAATACAGCGAAAAATTCACCCCTCCACTTT. The encoded protein is CASSENTAKNSPLHF.

This clonotype is deemed medium-sized. The chain employs TRBV2 and TRBJ2-7; a possible D gene is TRBD1 (6 bases). V lost 6 bases, J lost 3 bases, and 18 bases lay in between. The germline gives CDR1 SNHLY, CDR2 FYNNEI. The CDR3 contains 15 residues. The CDR3 coding sequence is TGTGCCAGCAGATTCCTGGACAGTGGGCGCTACGAGCAGTACTTC. It encodes CASRFLDSGRYEQYF.

Notes on this clonotype: The conserved closing phenylalanine or tryptophan is absent in this CDR3, likely reflecting a read error. The limits of the CDR3 on the DNA are not certain, so only TCRdb's listed CDR3 is given. The rearrangement uses TRBV28 and TRBJ2-3; the D segment call TRBD2 is taken from the table without a DNA check. The CDR3 comprises 13 residues, both ends counted. From germline, CDR1 is MDHEN and CDR2 SYDVKM. The CDR3 sequence is CASSERYEQYFGP.

On this clonotype itself: The CDR3 does not close with the conserved phenylalanine or tryptophan, likely indicating a read error. The DNA is left out, because the CDR3 cannot be placed on it with certainty; the CDR3 is given as TCRdb lists it. The J gene is TRBJ2-3, the V gene TRBV28; the D call TRBD1 from the table was never checked on the DNA. Germline CDR1 MDHEN, CDR2 SYDVKM. Termini included, the CDR3 measures 15 amino acids. The CDR3 spells CATVGQGAAEQFFGP.

V gene TRBV5-1 combines with J gene TRBJ2-3; perhaps TRBD1 as D (5 bases). The J call may be mistaken, given a closer DNA end match to TRBJ2-1. CDR3 length: 12 amino acids. Per the germline V gene, CDR1 is SGHRS and CDR2 is YFSETQ. The CDR3 reads CASSFLGHEQFF. CDR3 in DNA: TGCGCCAGCAGCTTTCTGGGGCACGAGCAGTTCTTC.

This clonotype was counted only a few times. This chain joins TRBV6-1 and TRBJ2-3; TRBD2 matches at 10 bases. CDR1 and CDR2 (germline): MNHNS, SASEGT. V lost 3 bases and J lost 3; bases outside the gene matches: 6. CDR3 length equals 16 residues. The chain's CDR3 is CASSELLAGRTDTQYF. As DNA, the CDR3 is TGTGCCAGCAGTGAGCTACTAGCGGGAAGGACAGATACGCAGTATTTT.

The chain recombines TRBV12-3 or TRBV12-4 with TRBJ2-3; D is possibly TRBD1 (6 bases). The J call is doubtful: the DNA matches TRBJ2-7 better. CDR3 length: 14 residues. CDR3 in DNA: TGTGCCAGCAGTTTGAGGGGGATACCCTACGAGCAGTACTTC. Its translation is CASSLRGIPYEQYF.

V usage is TRBV5-6 and J usage is TRBJ2-5; 10 positions agree with TRBD1. The CDR3 covers 15 residues. Per germline, CDR1 SGHDT and CDR2 YYEEEE. V gave up 1 base and J gave up 11 bases; unmatched junction bases: 11. The CDR3 DNA reads TGTGCCAGCAGCTTGAGGGGACAGGGGATTTGGGAGCAGTACTTC. Translating it yields CASSLRGQGIWEQYF. Variable domain in full (rest from reference TRBV5-6 and TRBJ2-5): DAGVTQSPTHLIKTRGQQVTLRCSPKSGHDTVSWYQQALGQGPQFIFQYYEEEERQRGNFPDRFSGHQFPNYSSELNVNALLLGDSALYLCASSLRGQGIWEQYFGPGTRLLVL.

A few counts support this clonotype. V is TRBV4-1 and J is TRBJ2-5; D call uncertain. TRBJ2-1 matches the DNA end more closely, so the J call is doubtful. This CDR3 contains 15 residues. Germline CDR1 reads MGHRA; CDR2 reads YSYEKL. Written as DNA, the CDR3 is TGCGCCAGCAGCCAAGGAGCTAGAAGCGTAGAGACCCAGTTCTTC. Translation gives CASSQGARSVETQFF.

This clonotype was detected many times. A much larger clone differs by one base, so this may be a read error. V is TRBV7-2 and J is TRBJ2-1; D gene unclear. This CDR3 has 15 amino acids. Looked up from germline, CDR1 is SGHTA and CDR2 is FQGNSA. The ends were cut back, 5 bases at V and 0 bases at J, with 11 bases in the middle. The CDR3 reads CASSLDGSSYNEQFF. The DNA for the CDR3 is TGTGCCAGCAGCCTCGACGGAAGCTCCTACAATGAGCAGTTCTTC.

Many counts were recorded for this clonotype. This rearrangement joins TRBV12-3 or TRBV12-4 to TRBJ1-5; 9 positions match TRBD1. V lost 2 bases to trimming and J lost 7 bases; unmatched junction nucleotides: 12. The CDR3 is 17 residues long. The CDR3 is CASSLKGSDRGGQPQHF. The CDR3 nucleotides are TGTGCCAGCAGTTTAAAAGGTTCGGACAGGGGAGGGCAGCCCCAGCATTTT.

The chain uses TRBV6-5 and TRBJ2-3; tentative D call: TRBD1 (6 bases). There are 14 residues in the CDR3. Trimming removed 2 bases from V and 5 bases from J, with 11 bases in between. Germline CDR1 and CDR2: MNHEY and SVGAGI. The CDR3 here is CASSYRRGGDTQYF. In DNA form, the CDR3 reads TGTGCCAGCAGTTACCGTCGAGGGGGAGATACGCAGTATTTT.